The 26 T cell receptor beta chains listed next were all sequenced from one sample in a study of T cell responses to AZD1222 COVID-19 vaccine. This table comes from immunoSEQ multiplex PCR, and its TCRdb copy is limited to in-frame clones, with some not included. The sample has around 80,000 clones; roughly 80% are singletons. Sequencing was performed on peripheral blood, taken 28 days after the second AZD1222 dose. The receptors shown here come from an adult who received the AZD1222 COVID-19 vaccine.

CDR3 DNA sequence: TGTGCCTGGAGTGACGGGACTAATGAAAAACTGTTTTTT. Translation: CAWSDGTNEKLFF. V usage is TRBV30 and J usage is TRBJ1-4, with D uncertain. Trimming removed 1 base from V and 2 bases from J, with 5 bases in between. CDR3 length: 13 residues. Germline V CDR1 and CDR2: GTSNPN, SVGIG (reference sequence).

The V gene is TRBV28, the J gene TRBJ1-5; D uncertain. The CDR3 totals 14 residues. V was shortened by 4 bases and J by 0 bases, with 7 bases between the two germline ends. Per germline, CDR1 MDHEN and CDR2 SYDVKM. The CDR3 nucleotides read TGTGCCAGCAGTTGGGCAGCTAGCAATCAGCCCCAGCATTTT. Its translation: CASSWAASNQPQHF.

The V call is TRBV2, the J call TRBJ1-4; tentatively, D is TRBD1 (5 bases). The CDR3 totals 14 residues. Trimming pared 2 bases from V and 3 bases from J, leaving 7 bases between. Germline lookup yields CDR1 SNHLY and CDR2 FYNNEI. CDR3 in amino acids: CASSELRANEKLFF. The CDR3 DNA reads as TGTGCCAGCAGTGAACTCAGGGCTAATGAAAAACTGTTTTTT. Full variable domain (outside the CDR3, taken from reference TRBV2 and TRBJ1-4): EPEVTQTPSHQVTQMGQEVILRCVPISNHLYFYWYRQILGQKVEFLVSFYNNEISEKSEIFDDQFSVERPDGSNFTLKIRSTKLEDSAMYFCASSELRANEKLFFGSGTQLSVL.

The V call is TRBV30, the J call TRBJ2-1; no clear D. Trimming removed 0 bases at V and 11 bases at J, with 11 bases between. CDR3 length: 12 amino acids. In germline, CDR1 is GTSNPN, CDR2 SVGIG (reference sequence). The CDR3 loop reads CAWSVLESKQFF. Written as DNA, the CDR3 is TGTGCCTGGAGTGTACTGGAGAGTAAGCAGTTCTTC.

The V call is TRBV5-1, the J call TRBJ2-7; 8 bases map to TRBD2. Germline V lookup: CDR1 SGHRS, CDR2 YFSETQ. This CDR3 is built from 16 residues. The ends lost 0 bases at V and 2 bases at J; junction bases unmatched: 7. The CDR3 protein is CASSLAAGGAAYEQYF. DNA of the CDR3: TGCGCCAGCAGCTTGGCCGCGGGGGGCGCAGCCTACGAGCAGTACTTC.

V gene TRBV7-9 combines with J gene TRBJ2-7; the D gene is possibly TRBD1 (6 bases). Germline-derived CDR1 and CDR2 are SEHNR and FQNEAQ (reference sequence). CDR3 length equals 14 residues. Trimming took 0 bases from V and 3 from J, leaving 9 bases between them. The CDR3 DNA sequence: TGTGCCAGCAGCTTAGCCCAGGGGTACTACGAGCAGTACTTC. It is translated as CASSLAQGYYEQYF.

The chain has TRBV9 and TRBJ2-2; no clear D. The V gene's germline CDR1 is SGDLS and CDR2 YYNGEE. V shed 0 bases and J shed 5 bases, with 11 bases lying between them. CDR3 length: 15 amino acids. CDR3 sequence: CASSVAPYLTGELFF. The CDR3 region has the DNA TGTGCCAGCAGCGTAGCCCCCTATTTGACCGGGGAGCTGTTTTTT. The full variable domain, rest sourced from reference TRBV9 and TRBJ2-2, is DSGVTQTPKHLITATGQRVTLRCSPRSGDLSVYWYQQSLDQGLQFLIQYYNGEERAKGNILERFSAQQFPDLHSELNLSSLELGDSALYFCASSVAPYLTGELFFGEGSRLTVL.

CDR3 in amino acids: CAWSDEGRAYNEQFF. Written as DNA, the CDR3 is TGTGCCTGGAGTGACGAGGGCCGGGCCTACAATGAGCAGTTCTTC. This sequence joins TRBV30 and TRBJ2-1; D possibly corresponds to TRBD2 (5 bases). The CDR3 totals 15 residues. Trimming left V 1 base short and J 2 bases short, with 12 bases between. In germline, CDR1 is GTSNPN, CDR2 SVGIG (reference sequence).

As for this clone: At one of its ends the junction is not consistent with the germline gene, which may arise from a read error. V and J are TRBV7-7 and TRBJ1-6; no clear D gene. Germline V lookup: CDR1 SSHAT, CDR2 FNYEAQ (reference sequence). This CDR3 is 15 amino acids long. CDR3: CASSLTSKGGSPLHF. CDR3 bases: TGTGCTAGCAGCTTGACTTCTAAGGGTGGTTCACCCCTCCACTTT.

V usage is TRBV11-2 and J usage is TRBJ2-2, with no clear D. The germline CDR1 and CDR2 sequences are SGHAT and FQNNGV. V gave up 1 base and J gave up 6 bases, with 6 bases separating them. This CDR3 has 13 amino acids. CDR3: CASSLVLPGELFF. The CDR3, as DNA: TGTGCCAGCAGCTTAGTTCTCCCCGGGGAGCTGTTTTTT.

This sequence joins TRBV19 and TRBJ2-7; maybe TRBD2 (5 bases). V was cut by 3 bases and J by 3 bases, with 12 bases left in between. Germline V lookup: CDR1 LNHDA, CDR2 SQIVND (reference sequence). The CDR3 is 14 residues long. CDR3 DNA: TGTGCCAGTAGTATCCCGGGGAGCGTCTACGAGCAGTACTTC. Translation gives CASSIPGSVYEQYF.

The chain couples TRBV5-5 to TRBJ1-4, with D possibly being TRBD1 (6 bases). Trimming left V 3 bases short and J 5 bases short, with 11 bases between. CDR1 is SGHKS and CDR2 is YYEKEE in the germline V gene (reference sequence). There are 14 residues in the CDR3. The CDR3 bases are TGTGCCAGCAGCTCTGGACAGCTCAATGAAAAACTGTTTTTT. The encoded protein is CASSSGQLNEKLFF.

The chain combines TRBV5-1 with TRBJ1-4; D call uncertain. Between the trimmed V and J ends, which lost 0 bases and 0 bases, there was a span of 9 bases. The length of the CDR3 is 16 residues. Germline V CDR1 and CDR2: SGHRS, YFSETQ. In DNA form, the CDR3 reads TGCGCCAGCAGCTTGGGAAGGTCCACAACTAATGAAAAACTGTTTTTT. Its protein product is CASSLGRSTTNEKLFF.

This sequence joins TRBV2 and TRBJ2-7, with 10 bases that match TRBD1. CDR3 size: 14 residues. Germline assignment: CDR1 SNHLY and CDR2 FYNNEI. After removal of 9 bases from V and 8 bases from J, the junction contained 13 bases not matched to a gene. This CDR3 is CARKPPGQGTKQYF. The CDR3 region has the DNA TGTGCCAGGAAACCTCCGGGACAGGGGACCAAGCAGTACTTC. Full variable domain (missing parts from reference TRBV2 and TRBJ2-7): EPEVTQTPSHQVTQMGQEVILRCVPISNHLYFYWYRQILGQKVEFLVSFYNNEISEKSEIFDDQFSVERPDGSNFTLKIRSTKLEDSAMYFCARKPPGQGTKQYFGPGTRLTVT.

The chain couples TRBV30 to TRBJ1-3; a weak D match, TRBD1 (6 bases). The CDR3 is 13 residues long. The germline V and J ends were trimmed by 6 bases and 4 bases, with 13 bases remaining between them. CDR1 and CDR2 from the germline V gene are GTSNPN and SVGIG (reference sequence). CDR3 nucleotide sequence: TGTGCCTGCAGTACAGGGACAGGAAACACCATATATTTT. Encoded protein: CACSTGTGNTIYF.

The chain couples TRBV4-3 to TRBJ1-1; D ambiguous. The CDR3 length is 14 residues. Trimming took 0 bases from V and 2 from J, leaving 7 bases between them. CDR1 and CDR2 from the germline V gene are LGHNA and YSLEER. The CDR3 region is CASSQDLGNTEAFF. The DNA for the CDR3 is TGCGCCAGCAGCCAAGATCTGGGCAACACTGAAGCTTTCTTT.

The chain has TRBV7-8 and TRBJ1-2, with TRBD1 matching over 8 bases. This CDR3 contains 14 residues. V gave up 11 bases and J gave up 4 bases; unmatched junction bases: 12. Germline CDR1 is SGHVS and CDR2 is FQNEAQ. The CDR3 reads CAAREAGGTYGYTF. DNA for the CDR3: TGTGCCGCTAGGGAGGCAGGGGGCACCTATGGCTACACCTTC.

V gene TRBV24-1 combines with J gene TRBJ2-3; 8 bases map to TRBD1. The CDR3 is 16 amino acids. The V gene's germline CDR1 is KGHDR and CDR2 SFDVKD. With V trimmed by 5 bases and J by 2 bases, 8 bases remained unmatched. The CDR3 is CATSAATGDLTDTQYF. In DNA form, the CDR3 reads TGTGCCACCAGTGCCGCGACAGGGGATCTCACAGATACGCAGTATTTT.

CDR3 loop: CARTCLPGVYEQYF. DNA of the CDR3: TGTGCCAGAACTTGCCTCCCAGGGGTCTACGAGCAGTACTTC. The J gene is TRBJ2-7, the V gene TRBV5-3, with a weak D call TRBD1 (6 bases). TRBV5-3 is sorted into the ORF group, with uncertain function. The CDR3 is made up of 14 amino acids. The ends were cut back, 6 bases at V and 3 bases at J, with 16 bases in the middle.

The chain recombines TRBV6-2 or TRBV6-3 with TRBJ2-2, with TRBD2 identical over 9 bases. V was clipped by 4 bases and J by 1 base; unmatched bases: 7. Germline-derived CDR1 and CDR2 are MNHEY and SVGEGT. The CDR3 runs to 17 residues. The CDR3 DNA reads as TGTGCCAGCAGTTTGGGTAGCGGGAGACGGAACACCGGGGAGCTGTTTTTT. As protein: CASSLGSGRRNTGELFF.

A single count supports this clone. This chain uses TRBV5-1 with TRBJ2-2, with D maybe TRBD1 (6 bases). Germline V gene data show CDR1 as SGHRS and CDR2 as YFSETQ. V shed 4 bases and J shed 4 bases, with 11 bases lying between them. This CDR3 spans 14 amino acids. CDR3 residues: CASSPDRLTGELFF. CDR3 coding DNA: TGCGCCAGCAGCCCGGACAGACTCACCGGGGAGCTGTTTTTT. Drawing the rest from reference TRBV5-1 and TRBJ2-2, the complete variable domain is KAGVTQTPRYLIKTRGQQVTLSCSPISGHRSVSWYQQTPGQGLQFLFEYFSETQRNKGNFPGRFSGRQFSNSRSEMNVSTLELGDSALYLCASSPDRLTGELFFGEGSRLTVL.

A single count supports this clone. CDR3: CASSLKPPTSGRVHNEQFF. CDR3 sequence (DNA): TGTGCCAGCAGCTTAAAACCCCCGACTAGCGGGAGAGTCCACAATGAGCAGTTCTTC. The gene calls are TRBV7-3 and TRBJ2-1; 12 bases match TRBD2. Trimming removed 1 base from V and 5 bases from J; junction bases left unmatched: 12. The CDR3 spans 19 residues. Germline-derived CDR1 and CDR2 are SGHTA and FQGTGA.

V and J are TRBV5-8 and TRBJ2-5, with 11 positions matching TRBD2. Germline CDR1 reads SGHTS; CDR2 reads YDEGEE. The CDR3 spans 17 residues. Trimming took 4 bases from V and 5 from J; bases not matched to a gene: 13. The DNA for the CDR3 is TGTGCCAGCAGCCAAACCAAAACTAGCGGGAGTTTGGAGACCCAGTACTTC. It yields the protein CASSQTKTSGSLETQYF.

The rearrangement joins TRBV5-5 to TRBJ1-3; TRBD1 matches 7 bases. CDR1 SGHKS and CDR2 YYEKEE come from the germline V gene (reference sequence). CDR3 size: 15 residues. Losses at the gene ends were 3 bases for V and 0 bases for J; bases not matched to a gene: 3. The CDR3 loop is CASSWDRYSGNTIYF. DNA of the CDR3: TGTGCCAGCAGCTGGGACAGATACTCTGGAAACACCATATATTTT.

V usage is TRBV11-2 and J usage is TRBJ2-2, with 7 bases fitting TRBD2. Losses at the gene ends were 3 bases for V and 1 base for J; bases not matched to a gene: 8. This CDR3 has 17 amino acids. The germline gives CDR1 SGHAT, CDR2 FQNNGV. The DNA for the CDR3 is TGTGCCAGCAGCTTTGAAGTCGGGAGGCTGAACACCGGGGAGCTGTTTTTT. Translating gives CASSFEVGRLNTGELFF.

The chain employs TRBV7-9 and TRBJ2-7, with D perhaps TRBD1 (6 bases). CDR3 length equals 14 residues. Germline-derived CDR1 and CDR2 are SEHNR and FQNEAQ (reference sequence). Trimming pared 4 bases from V and 2 bases from J, leaving 12 bases between. CDR3: CASSSPRQAYEQYF. DNA of the CDR3: TGTGCCAGCAGCTCCCCAAGACAGGCCTACGAGCAGTACTTC. Based on the CDR3 plus reference TRBV7-9 and TRBJ2-7, the full variable domain is DTGVSQNPRHKITKRGQNVTFRCDPISEHNRLYWYRQTLGQGPEFLTYFQNEAQLEKSRLLSDRFSAERPKGSFSTLEIQRTEQGDSAMYLCASSSPRQAYEQYFGPGTRLTVT.